This T cell receptor beta chain was sequenced for a study of CXCR3-negative and CXCR3-positive naive CD8 T cells (dated by TCRdb to between 2018 and 2020). About the full investigation: In total, 130 million to 150 million TRB reads were obtained, which works out to roughly 1.5 +/- 0.3 million reads per library. Data from roughly eleven donors, pooled across two independent experiments, went into the diversity and physicochemical repertoire analyses. The TRBV-TRBJ cluster analysis covered naive subsets from a handful of donors and memory cells from 3 donors. Results the study describes overall, beyond this receptor: CXCR3 expression partially decreased after cryopreservation, so most assays used freshly isolated PBMCs. Because surface CD5, which is linked to self-reactivity in mice, was comparable between the naive subsets, TCR interaction strength was also inferred from TRB CDR3 physicochemical properties. Naive CXCR3-negative and CXCR3-positive cells from the same donor showed similar TRBV-TRBJ usage, whereas memory cells showed distinct patterns. Compared with CXCR3-negative naive cells, CXCR3-positive naive cells had TRB CDR3s with higher hydrophobicity (lower Kidera factor 4), lower energy, and higher strength and volume indices. Comparably high repertoire diversity was found in both naive subsets, whereas much lower repertoire diversity was found in memory CD8+ T cells.

The CDR3 starts with the cysteine, ends with the phenylalanine, and has 13 residues. No DNA is given. CDR1 SEHNR and CDR2 FQNEAQ are derived from the germline V gene (reference sequence). Sequencing was performed on a NextSeq 550. The Human TCR Profiling Kit (MiLaboratory) was used to make UMI-labeled 5' RACE TRB cDNA libraries. cDNA synthesis used the entire amount of extracted RNA, and PCR amplification then used the entire amount of cDNA produced. Libraries were prepared in parallel with an identical number of PCR cycles. The study's own analysis went as follows. With a minimum of two reads required per UMI, MIGEC and MiXCR pulled out about 49,000 +/- 11,000 unique UMI-labeled TRB cDNA molecules from each library. On average, roughly 40,000 +/- 10,000 functional in-frame TRB CDR3 nucleotide clonotypes lacking stop codons were found per library. After each sample was downsampled to 5000 UMI-labeled TRB molecules, VDJtools was used to calculate diversity metrics such as normalized Shannon-Wiener and Chao1. Clonotype-size-weighted physicochemical properties of the central five CDR3 residues (interaction energy, strength, volume and Kidera factor 4) were computed in VDJtools. The reads underwent TCRdb reprocessing, giving one record for each CDR3 protein sequence and no DNA. These V and J calls derive from TCRdb rather than the authors' analysis. For this sample, the table gives 90,000 to 150,000 distinct CDR3 sequences. Together, the top ten hold roughly 0.35% of the sample.

Comment on this clonotype: This clone's antigen is unknown.

Each CD8+ T cell subset was flow-sorted in triplicate, with 300,000 cells per subset placed directly into RLT lysis buffer. To exclude memory contaminants, naive CD8+ T cells were stringently defined as CD45RO-CCR7+CD27+CD95-. Peripheral blood mononuclear cells were isolated from buffy coats by standard density gradient centrifugation. A FACSAria III was used to flow-sort naive CXCR3-negative and CXCR3-positive CD8+ T cells. Total RNA was extracted from sorted cells using an RNeasy Mini Kit. Sequencing input: naive CXCR3+ CD8+ T cells from blood. Reading the label with the study, this specimen's cell subset or site is: CD45RO-CCR7+CD27+CD95- naive CD8+ T cells expressing CXCR3 (TNR3+). This clonotype was sampled from a human donor in good health. Some clones in this sample may be carry-over from other donors' samples. The chain joins TRBV7-9 to TRBJ1-2. The CDR3 reads CASSSEAIYGYTF.